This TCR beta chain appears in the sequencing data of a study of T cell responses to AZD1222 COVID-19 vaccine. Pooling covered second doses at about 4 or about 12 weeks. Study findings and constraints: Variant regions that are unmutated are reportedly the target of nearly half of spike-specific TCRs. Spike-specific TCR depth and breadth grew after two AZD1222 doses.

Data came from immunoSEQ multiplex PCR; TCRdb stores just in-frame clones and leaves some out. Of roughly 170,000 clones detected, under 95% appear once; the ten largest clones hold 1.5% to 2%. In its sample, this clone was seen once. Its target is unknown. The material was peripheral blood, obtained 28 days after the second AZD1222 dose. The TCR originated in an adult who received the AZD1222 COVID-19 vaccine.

This CDR3 is CASSLRWEGPYEQYF. CDR3 DNA: TGTGCCAGCAGCTTGAGGTGGGAGGGCCCCTACGAGCAGTACTTC. This sequence joins TRBV5-5 and TRBJ2-7; 7 nucleotides agree with TRBD2. The CDR3 covers 15 residues. V shed 1 base, J shed 2 bases, and the junction held 6 bases outside the gene matches. Germline CDR1 SGHKS, CDR2 YYEKEE (reference sequence).